Below, 7 T cell receptor beta chains from the same sample are listed, as sequenced in a study of T cell responses to AZD1222 COVID-19 vaccine. TCRdb's table, derived via immunoSEQ multiplex PCR, lists solely in-frame clones and lacks some. The top ten clones hold around 1.6% of a sample with some 200,000 clones, approximately 89% of them seen once. The sequences come from peripheral blood, collected 28 days after the second AZD1222 dose. These receptors all stem from an adult who received the AZD1222 COVID-19 vaccine.

This sequence joins TRBV4-3 and TRBJ1-2; D remains ambiguous. The germline V and J ends were trimmed by 0 bases and 4 bases, with 9 bases remaining between them. The CDR3 is 14 residues long. Germline-derived CDR1 and CDR2 are LGHNA and YSLEER. The CDR3 is CASSQETPGYGYTF. Written as DNA, the CDR3 is TGCGCCAGCAGCCAAGAGACCCCGGGCTATGGCTACACCTTC.

As to this clone: Other DNA sequences in the sample encode the same CDR3. The V gene is TRBV5-1, the J gene TRBJ1-3; 7 positions match TRBD1. This CDR3 has 14 amino acids. With 4 bases clipped from V and 2 bases from J, the junction kept 3 bases outside the gene matches. In germline, CDR1 is SGHRS, CDR2 YFSETQ. The CDR3 DNA is TGCGCCAGCAGCCTAGGGACAGCTGGAAACACCATATATTTT. Protein product: CASSLGTAGNTIYF. The variable domain in full, with the rest retrieved from reference TRBV5-1 and TRBJ1-3, is KAGVTQTPRYLIKTRGQQVTLSCSPISGHRSVSWYQQTPGQGLQFLFEYFSETQRNKGNFPGRFSGRQFSNSRSEMNVSTLELGDSALYLCASSLGTAGNTIYFGEGSWLTVV.

In this sample, this clone turned up once. CDR3 DNA sequence: TGTGCCTGGATTAGGGCCGGGGAGCTGTTTTTT. Residues: CAWIRAGELFF. V gene TRBV30 combines with J gene TRBJ2-2, with no clear D. The CDR3 is 11 residues long. The germline gives CDR1 GTSNPN, CDR2 SVGIG (reference sequence). V was pared by 4 bases and J by 6 bases, with 6 bases between. Full variable domain (outside the CDR3, taken from reference TRBV30 and TRBJ2-2): SQTIHQWPATLVQPVGSPLSLECTVEGTSNPNLYWYRQAAGRGLQLLFYSVGIGQISSEVPQNLSASRPQDRQFILSSKKLLLSDSGFYLCAWIRAGELFFGEGSRLTVL.

The chain couples TRBV19 to TRBJ1-2; TRBD1 agrees at 7 bases. The CDR3 runs to 13 residues. V lost 6 bases and J lost 8; bases outside the gene matches: 9. Germline lookup yields CDR1 LNHDA and CDR2 SQIVND (reference sequence). The CDR3 is CASSDRVKGGYTF. The CDR3 coding sequence is TGTGCCAGTAGCGACAGGGTTAAAGGGGGCTACACCTTC.

This clone qualifies as medium-sized. The CDR3 DNA sequence: TGTGCCAGCAATTACCAGGGTTCCACTGAAGCTTTCTTT. Amino acids: CASNYQGSTEAFF. The genes are TRBV27 and TRBJ1-1; TRBD1 might be the D (5 bases). V was pared by 7 bases and J by 4 bases, with 13 bases between. The CDR3 spans 13 residues. CDR1 and CDR2 (germline): MNHEY, SMNVEV (reference sequence).

This sequence joins TRBV5-4 and TRBJ2-3; D remains unclear. V lost 0 bases and J 0 bases, leaving 11 bases between the germline ends. CDR3 size: 16 residues. Germline V gene lookup returns CDR1 SGHNT and CDR2 YYREEE (reference sequence). The CDR3 reads CASSLDPVTSTDTQYF. Here the CDR3 DNA reads TGTGCCAGCAGCTTGGACCCGGTCACTAGCACAGATACGCAGTATTTT.

This chain links TRBV7-8 with TRBJ2-2; a possible D gene is TRBD2 (6 bases). Trimming took off 5 bases at V and 4 bases at J, with 17 bases between the two ends. Germline V gene data show CDR1 as SGHVS and CDR2 as FQNEAQ. The CDR3 spans 16 residues. The CDR3 is CASSPTSLLVTGELFF. In nucleotides, the CDR3 is TGTGCCAGCAGCCCTACTAGCCTTTTGGTCACCGGGGAGCTGTTTTTT. The complete variable domain, with remaining parts taken from reference TRBV7-8 and TRBJ2-2, reads GAGVSQSPRYKVAKRGQDVALRCDPISGHVSLFWYQQALGQGPEFLTYFQNEAQLDKSGLPSDRFFAERPEGSVSTLKIQRTQQEDSAVYLCASSPTSLLVTGELFFGEGSRLTVL.